These 12 T cell receptor beta chains originate from one sample sequenced in a study of blood T cell repertoires in COVID-19. Assay: immunoSEQ multiplex PCR; the TCRdb copy retains only in-frame clones and omits some. The table includes over 150,000 clones, around 90% detected once. The specimen sequenced was peripheral blood. The receptors stem from a man aged 60 to 75 with COVID-19, enrolled during active disease.

This clone has only a few counts. CDR3 loop: CASSQQGTDTQYF. CDR3 nucleotides: TGTGCCAGCAGCCAACAGGGAACAGATACGCAGTATTTT. This chain connects TRBV4-2 to TRBJ2-3; D is perhaps TRBD1 (5 bases). This CDR3 has 13 residues. V lost 2 bases, J lost 3 bases, and 6 bases lay in between. The V gene's germline CDR1 is LGHNA and CDR2 YNFKEQ.

The CDR3: CASSTGGAGNQPQHF. The CDR3 bases are TGTGCCAGCAGCACGGGGGGGGCCGGCAATCAGCCCCAGCATTTT. The chain uses TRBV6-6 and TRBJ1-5, with D maybe TRBD1 (6 bases). The CDR3 is 15 residues long. Trimming removed 6 bases from V and 2 bases from J, with 14 bases in between. Germline CDR1 reads MNHNY; CDR2 reads SVGAGI (reference sequence).

The genes are TRBV9 and TRBJ2-4; 7 positions agree with TRBD2. V trimming: 4 bases; J trimming: 5 bases; junction bases outside the gene matches: 9. Looked up from germline, CDR1 is SGDLS and CDR2 is YYNGEE. This CDR3 has 15 residues. Here the CDR3 reads CASSPGGAPENIQYF. The CDR3 DNA sequence: TGTGCCAGCAGCCCGGGGGGTGCCCCTGAAAACATTCAGTACTTC.

The V call is TRBV19, the J call TRBJ2-6, with 8 bases that match TRBD2. The CDR3 sequence is 16 residues long. The ends lost 10 bases at V and 0 bases at J; junction bases unmatched: 8. Looked up from germline, CDR1 is LNHDA and CDR2 is SQIVND (reference sequence). The CDR3 DNA sequence: TGTGCCACCCGGACAGCGGGAGTCTCTGGGGCCAACGTCCTGACTTTC. Its protein product is CATRTAGVSGANVLTF.

The V and J genes are TRBV29-1 and TRBJ2-2; D ambiguous. V lost 5 bases to trimming and J lost 6 bases, with 7 bases between them. This CDR3 contains 11 residues. Germline V lookup: CDR1 SQVTM, CDR2 ANQGSEA. The chain's CDR3 is CSVQIPGELFF. CDR3 DNA: TGCAGCGTTCAGATTCCCGGGGAGCTGTTTTTT.

The rearrangement links TRBV24-1 to TRBJ1-2, with TRBD1 as a possible D gene (6 bases). Per the germline V gene, CDR1 is KGHDR and CDR2 is SFDVKD. CDR3 size: 16 residues. V lost 2 bases and J 8 bases, leaving 20 bases between the germline ends. CDR3 in DNA: TGTGCCACCAGTGATTCCTATATCCCCGGGACATCCGGCTACACCTTC. Amino acids: CATSDSYIPGTSGYTF.

This clone was found many times. This chain links TRBV7-9 with TRBJ2-1, with TRBD2 as a possible D gene (6 bases). Germline CDR1 SEHNR, CDR2 FQNEAQ (reference sequence). The CDR3 totals 14 residues. The V gene lost 8 bases and the J gene lost 4 bases, with 15 bases spanning the gap. CDR3 DNA: TGTGCCAGCGGAACCAGACTAGTATACAATGAGCAGTTCTTC. Translated, it gives CASGTRLVYNEQFF.

This clone was counted a few times. The chain joins TRBV29-1 to TRBJ1-3; TRBD1 matches 8 bases. The CDR3 is made up of 14 amino acids. Germline lookup yields CDR1 SQVTM and CDR2 ANQGSEA. J gave up 2 bases and V 6 bases, and 6 bases lay outside the gene matches. In nucleotides, the CDR3 is TGCAGCGTGACCAGGGGGCTTACTGGAAACACCATATATTTT. This sequence encodes CSVTRGLTGNTIYF.

The V and J genes are TRBV18 and TRBJ1-1; D is perhaps TRBD1 (5 bases). The CDR3 sequence is 15 residues long. V lost 8 bases, J lost 1 base, and 17 bases lay in between. CDR1 is KGHSH and CDR2 is LQKENI in the germline V gene. DNA of the CDR3: TGTGCCAGCCCAATGTCTAGGGGATCGAACACTGAAGCTTTCTTT. Its translation: CASPMSRGSNTEAFF.

The V gene is TRBV5-5, the J gene TRBJ2-1; 7 nucleotides match TRBD2. CDR3 length: 15 residues. CDR1 SGHKS and CDR2 YYEKEE come from the germline V gene (reference sequence). V trimming: 0 bases; J trimming: 4 bases; junction bases outside the gene matches: 4. This chain's CDR3 is CASSLVPAGYNEQFF. As DNA, the CDR3 is TGTGCCAGCAGCTTGGTTCCAGCGGGATACAATGAGCAGTTCTTC.

The chain employs TRBV2 and TRBJ1-2; D possibly corresponds to TRBD1 (6 bases). This CDR3 is built from 13 residues. Germline lookup yields CDR1 SNHLY and CDR2 FYNNEI. The germline V and J ends were trimmed by 3 bases and 4 bases, with 9 bases remaining between them. The DNA of the CDR3 is TGTGCCAGCAGTGATGACAGGACCTATGGCTACACCTTC. This translates into CASSDDRTYGYTF.

The chain joins TRBV10-3 to TRBJ1-2; 9 positions agree with TRBD1. Looked up from germline, CDR1 is ENHRY and CDR2 is SYGVKD. The ends lost 0 bases at V and 7 bases at J; junction bases unmatched: 6. This CDR3 region has 15 residues. CDR3 protein: CAISESGQGSSGYTF. CDR3 DNA sequence: TGTGCCATCAGTGAGTCGGGACAGGGTTCTTCTGGCTACACCTTC.